The 30 T cell receptor beta chains below were found in one sample sequenced in a study of blood T cells in healthy people across ages. Through a sample-barcoded 5' primer and a J-beta primer mix, a second PCR was run for about 6 to 12 cycles. TCRdb called the 5' RACE reads again in MiXCR, with one record for every CDR3 protein. The data show over 1,200,000 distinct CDR3 sequences, 59% seen once. The sequenced sample consisted of blood. These receptors originate from a man between 18 and 35 years old in good health.

The chain has TRBV4-1 and TRBJ1-5; perhaps TRBD1 as D (6 bases). From germline, CDR1 is MGHRA and CDR2 YSYEKL. CDR3 size: 18 residues. Trimming removed 0 bases from V and 0 bases from J, with 15 bases in between. Here the CDR3 DNA reads TGCGCCAGCAGCCAAGACTTGGGGGCGGGGTATAGCAATCAGCCCCAGCATTTT. Protein product: CASSQDLGAGYSNQPQHF.

As for this clonotype: Mismatch with germline at one junction end may stem from a read error. This rearrangement joins TRBV7-7 to TRBJ2-1; 9 nucleotides agree with TRBD1. The CDR3 has 13 amino acids. Germline loops: CDR1 SSHAT, CDR2 FNYEAQ (reference sequence). The CDR3 loop is CASSLGTGSEQFF. In nucleotides, the CDR3 is TGTGCTAGCAGCTTAGGGACAGGGAGCGAGCAGTTCTTC.

The chain couples TRBV5-1 to TRBJ2-5; possible D gene TRBD2, 5 bases. The end of the DNA aligns better with TRBJ2-7, so the J call may be wrong. CDR1 is SGHRS and CDR2 is YFSETQ in the germline V gene. CDR3 length: 14 residues. CDR3 sequence: CASSFESSVDEQYF. Written as DNA, the CDR3 is TGCGCCAGCAGCTTCGAAAGTAGCGTAGACGAGCAGTACTTC.

The genes are TRBV7-6 and TRBJ2-1; the D call may be TRBD1 or TRBD2 (7 bases each). Germline V gene data show CDR1 as SGHVS and CDR2 as FNYEAQ. V lost 5 bases, J lost 4 bases, and 15 bases lay in between. The CDR3 loop spans 15 amino acids. The CDR3 loop reads CASSPGGGDYNEQFF. The CDR3 nucleotides are TGTGCCAGCAGCCCAGGGGGGGGGGATTACAATGAGCAGTTCTTC.

The chain carries TRBV11-2 and TRBJ1-4, with D unresolved. Trimming removed 6 bases from V and 16 bases from J, with 15 bases in between. The CDR3 loop spans 11 amino acids. The germline CDR1 and CDR2 sequences are SGHAT and FQNNGV. In DNA form, the CDR3 reads TGTGCCAGCAGGGGCGTCCGGGAGGCGTTTTTT. It is translated as CASRGVREAFF.

The rearrangement uses TRBV20-1 and TRBJ2-2; D is tentatively TRBD1 or TRBD2 (5 bases each). The V gene lost 0 bases and the J gene lost 6 bases, with 14 bases spanning the gap. The CDR3 spans 15 residues. Germline V gene lookup returns CDR1 DFQATT and CDR2 SNEGSKA (reference sequence). CDR3 sequence reads: CSARDRRVGAGELFF. CDR3 sequence (DNA): TGCAGTGCTAGAGATCGCAGGGTCGGGGCCGGGGAGCTGTTTTTT.

J is TRBJ2-7 and V is TRBV4-1, with 8 bases fitting TRBD1. The V gene end was trimmed by 4 bases and the J gene end by 3 bases; junction bases not matched to a gene: 11. This CDR3 contains 16 residues. Germline V CDR1 and CDR2: MGHRA, YSYEKL. The CDR3 sequence is CASSPGADRAIYEQYF. Written as DNA, the CDR3 is TGCGCCAGCAGCCCCGGTGCGGACAGGGCTATCTACGAGCAGTACTTC.

The V gene is TRBV6-1, the J gene TRBJ2-7, with D perhaps TRBD1 (6 bases). The CDR3 extends over 15 amino acids. CDR1 is MNHNS, CDR2 SASEGT, per germline. Trimming removed 1 base from V and 3 bases from J, with 13 bases in between. CDR3 sequence reads: CASSEGTAAGYEQYF. Here the CDR3 DNA reads TGTGCCAGCAGTGAAGGGACAGCCGCCGGCTACGAGCAGTACTTC.

Only a few counts were recorded for this clonotype. The chain is built from TRBV15 and TRBJ2-7, with D maybe TRBD1 (6 bases). Germline loops: CDR1 LNHNV, CDR2 YYDKDF (reference sequence). V was pared by 5 bases and J by 2 bases, with 16 bases between. This CDR3 has 15 residues. DNA of the CDR3: TGTGCCACCAGCCCCTTTAGGGGGAGAACCTACGAGCAGTACTTC. This encodes CATSPFRGRTYEQYF.

The gene calls are TRBV12-3 or TRBV12-4 and TRBJ1-2, with 7 bases identical to TRBD1. V trimming: 6 bases; J trimming: 8 bases; junction bases outside the gene matches: 12. The CDR3 has 14 amino acids. CDR3: CASRSTGVTDGYTF. CDR3 DNA sequence: TGTGCCAGCAGGTCCACAGGGGTTACGGACGGCTACACCTTC.

The rearrangement joins TRBV3-1 to TRBJ2-3, with D maybe TRBD2 (7 bases). The CDR3 is 16 amino acids. In germline, CDR1 is LGHDT, CDR2 YNNKEL (reference sequence). Trimming left V 6 bases short and J 4 bases short, with 20 bases between. CDR3 sequence reads: CASSRGASQGADTQYF. The DNA for the CDR3 is TGTGCCAGCAGTCGGGGGGCCAGCCAAGGTGCAGATACGCAGTATTTT.

The chain is built from TRBV6-6 and TRBJ1-5, with D hard to call. The length of the CDR3 is 12 residues. Per germline, CDR1 MNHNY and CDR2 SVGAGI (reference sequence). Deletions cut 8 bases from V and 5 bases from J, with 10 bases between. The CDR3 loop reads CASGNSDQPQHF. In nucleotides, the CDR3 is TGTGCCAGCGGCAACAGCGATCAGCCCCAGCATTTT.

The chain has TRBV4-3 and TRBJ2-7, with 13 positions matching TRBD2. The assigned J gene may be wrong: the sequence end matches TRBJ2-5 better. Germline assignment: CDR1 LGHNA and CDR2 YSLEER. The CDR3 loop spans 17 amino acids. CDR3 loop: CASSRILAGGRRETQYF. For the CDR3, the DNA is TGCGCCAGCAGCCGAATACTAGCGGGGGGGCGTCGTGAGACCCAGTACTTC.

CDR3 bases: TGCAGTGCTAGTCCCGGGACTAGCGTCTGCGAGCAGTACTTC. It specifies CSASPGTSVCEQYF. The chain recombines TRBV20-1 with TRBJ2-1; 10 positions agree with TRBD2. The assigned J gene may be wrong: the sequence end matches TRBJ2-7 better. The CDR3 has 14 amino acids. Germline loops: CDR1 DFQATT, CDR2 SNEGSKA (reference sequence).

This clonotype was seen only a few times. V usage is TRBV20-1 and J usage is TRBJ2-5, with a possible D match to TRBD1 (6 bases). The CDR3 runs 12 residues. Trimming stripped 8 bases from V and 4 bases from J, with 14 bases between. CDR1 is DFQATT, CDR2 SNEGSKA, per germline (reference sequence). The CDR3 spells CSPPPGAETQYF. DNA for the CDR3: TGCAGTCCGCCCCCAGGGGCAGAGACCCAGTACTTC.

The chain carries TRBV6-6 and TRBJ2-5; D not resolved. CDR1 MNHNY and CDR2 SVGAGI come from the germline V gene (reference sequence). The CDR3 totals 13 residues. Trimming left V 0 bases short and J 6 bases short, with 8 bases between. The CDR3 sequence: CASSYSSDQTQYF. In DNA, the CDR3 is TGTGCCAGCAGTTACTCGTCTGATCAGACCCAGTACTTC.

This clonotype has just one count. This sequence joins TRBV12-5 and TRBJ2-7; the match to TRBD1 covers 7 bases. Germline CDR1 reads LGHNT; CDR2 reads FRNRAP. The CDR3 totals 16 residues. V was pared by 5 bases and J by 2 bases, with 12 bases of the junction left unmatched. The CDR3, as DNA: TGTGCTAGTGGTCTTGCAAACACAGGGGTTCCCTACGAGCAGTACTTC. Its translation is CASGLANTGVPYEQYF.

This clonotype turned up a few times. DNA for the CDR3: TGTGCCAGCATCCCCCCCTCCGGGAGGGACTACGAGCAGTACTTC. This encodes CASIPPSGRDYEQYF. This chain links TRBV7-9 with TRBJ2-4, with TRBD2 identical over 8 bases. The J call may be incorrect, as the DNA end agrees better with TRBJ2-7. The CDR3 sequence is 15 residues long. The germline V gene has CDR1 SEHNR and CDR2 FQNEAQ (reference sequence).

This chain joins TRBV4-1 and TRBJ2-1, with D unresolved. The CDR3 spans 13 residues. Germline V CDR1 and CDR2: MGHRA, YSYEKL. The germline V and J ends were trimmed by 0 bases and 6 bases, with 6 bases remaining between them. CDR3 bases: TGCGCCAGCAGCCAAGATGGTTGCAATGAGCAGTTCTTC. Its protein product is CASSQDGCNEQFF.

The chain uses TRBV24-1 and TRBJ2-7; D is unresolved. The germline V gene has CDR1 KGHDR and CDR2 SFDVKD. This CDR3 region has 15 residues. Deletions cut 3 bases from V and 2 bases from J, with 13 bases between. As DNA, the CDR3 is TGTGCCACCAGTGATACAAGGGTAAGGGCCTACGAGCAGTACTTC. Translating it yields CATSDTRVRAYEQYF.

The rearrangement links TRBV29-1 to TRBJ2-2, with D perhaps matching TRBD2 (5 bases). The germline V gene has CDR1 SQVTM and CDR2 ANQGSEA. Trimming took off 3 bases at V and 3 bases at J, with 14 bases between the two ends. The CDR3 is 15 residues long. For the CDR3, the DNA is TGCAGCGTTGAGCTAGCTGGGCGTGACACCGGGGAGCTGTTTTTT. It yields the protein CSVELAGRDTGELFF.

Only one count was recorded for this clonotype. V and J are TRBV7-9 and TRBJ1-2, with D perhaps matching TRBD1 (5 bases). Germline values: CDR1 SEHNR, CDR2 FQNEAQ (reference sequence). The CDR3 runs 16 residues. Trimming took off 6 bases at V and 4 bases at J, with 21 bases between the two ends. In DNA, the CDR3 is TGTGCCAGCAGTCACCAGGATAAGGGGTTGAGCTATGGCTACACCTTC. Translated: CASSHQDKGLSYGYTF.

This clonotype has more than one count but fewer than ten. This chain links TRBV10-3 with TRBJ2-1; unclear D gene. V lost 0 bases and J 6 bases, leaving 9 bases between the germline ends. Germline V lookup: CDR1 ENHRY, CDR2 SYGVKD. The CDR3 covers 14 residues. CDR3 region: CAISESISRNEQFF. Here the CDR3 DNA reads TGTGCCATCAGTGAGTCCATTTCACGCAATGAGCAGTTCTTC.

The chain joins TRBV12-3 or TRBV12-4 to TRBJ1-2, with D perhaps TRBD1 (5 bases). Trimming removed 8 bases from V and 8 bases from J, with 18 bases in between. The CDR3 loop spans 13 amino acids. In DNA, the CDR3 is TGTGCCAGCTGGGTGGTAGGGGCGGGCGGCTACACCTTC. Its protein is CASWVVGAGGYTF.

The V gene is TRBV10-3, the J gene TRBJ1-6, with 8 bases that match TRBD1. The CDR3 length is 16 residues. Germline-derived CDR1 and CDR2 are ENHRY and SYGVKD. V lost 2 bases and J lost 6; bases outside the gene matches: 6. The CDR3 DNA is TGTGCCATCAGTGAGCGAGGCAGGGGGCCTAATTCACCCCTCCACTTT. It codes for CAISERGRGPNSPLHF.

V and J are TRBV12-3 or TRBV12-4 and TRBJ1-1, with 8 bases lining up with TRBD1. V shed 5 bases, J shed 3 bases, and the junction held 5 bases outside the gene matches. The CDR3 has 14 residues. The CDR3 DNA reads TGTGCCAGCAGTGAGGGGACAGGTCACACTGAAGCTTTCTTT. Its protein product is CASSEGTGHTEAFF.

The chain joins TRBV7-8 to TRBJ2-2; 7 nucleotides line up with TRBD1. This CDR3 spans 16 amino acids. The junction had 11 bases not matched to a gene; V was cut back by 4 bases and J by 6 bases. Germline-derived CDR1 and CDR2 are SGHVS and FQNEAQ. In DNA form, the CDR3 reads TGTGCCAGCAGCTCGGGACAGCTGGCGCTCGCCGGGGAGCTGTTTTTT. This encodes CASSSGQLALAGELFF.

The chain has TRBV6-2 or TRBV6-3 and TRBJ2-5, with 7 bases identical to TRBD2. This CDR3 is built from 15 residues. V was pared by 5 bases and J by 5 bases, with 11 bases of the junction left unmatched. From germline, CDR1 is MNHEY and CDR2 SVGEGT. The CDR3 loop is CASSRTLDGGETQYF. CDR3 nucleotides: TGTGCCAGCAGTCGCACACTGGACGGGGGGGAGACCCAGTACTTC.

The genes are TRBV3-1 and TRBJ2-2; 12 bases match TRBD2. The J segment lost 4 bases and the V segment lost 0 bases, leaving 6 bases of the junction unmatched. The CDR3 runs 18 residues. Germline CDR1 and CDR2: LGHDT and YNNKEL (reference sequence). The CDR3 sequence is CASSQDMLAGGSTGELFF. CDR3 nucleotides: TGTGCCAGCAGCCAAGATATGCTAGCGGGAGGGAGCACCGGGGAGCTGTTTTTT. The full variable domain, completed using reference TRBV3-1 and TRBJ2-2, is DTAVSQTPKYLVTQMGNDKSIKCEQNLGHDTMYWYKQDSKKFLKIMFSYNNKELIINETVPNRFSPKSPDKAHLNLHINSLELGDSAVYFCASSQDMLAGGSTGELFFGEGSRLTVL.

This clonotype has just a few counts. The chain uses TRBV20-1 and TRBJ2-1, with TRBD2 matching 10 bases. The J call is in doubt because the DNA end fits TRBJ2-7 better. Germline V CDR1 and CDR2: DFQATT, SNEGSKA (reference sequence). CDR3 length: 15 residues. CDR3 loop: CSSPSGGASYNEQYF. The CDR3, as DNA: TGCAGCTCCCCGAGCGGGGGGGCTTCCTACAATGAGCAGTACTTC.